The clone carrying this T cell receptor beta chain has a handful of counts. These data originate in a study of human T cells and chemical hapten exposure. For the study at large: Scalp application of diphenylcyclopropenone was performed weekly in patients across the entire roughly 23-week study. Patients having alopecia areata, totalis or universalis were mostly female.

Unique molecular identifiers were attached to individual cDNA molecules during library preparation. TCRdb re-derived calls from the RACE reads in MiXCR, one entry per CDR3 protein. The profile shows about 360,000 distinct CDR3 sequences, roughly 5% of them singletons. Time point noted: patch test 1, 2 weeks after DPC sensitization. Stated treatment: therapeutic diphenylcyclopropenone sensitization with weekly scalp DPC. This TCR derives from a woman aged 45 to 65 with alopecia areata. Some clones in this sample may be carry-over from other donors' samples. Sequenced here: whole blood, sampled in connection with sensitization to the hapten diphenylcyclopropenone (DPC).

CDR3 DNA: TGCGCCAGCAGCCCTCTGCGGACCTACAATGAGCAGTTCTTC. Encoded protein: CASSPLRTYNEQFF. The V call is TRBV4-1, the J call TRBJ2-1; D is undetermined. Germline V CDR1 and CDR2: MGHRA, YSYEKL. The CDR3 runs to 14 residues. The V end was cut by 4 bases, the J end by 2 bases, with 9 bases between.